One and the same sample provided the 5 T cell receptor beta chains below, sequenced in a study of patients and donors after allogeneic stem cell transplantation. TCRdb passed the RT-PCR reads through MiXCR, listing each CDR3 protein once. The repertoire has around 17,000 distinct CDR3 sequences, around a quarter of them found once; the top ten carry about 35%. Sequencing used blood, either unsorted or a sorted T cell fraction (not recorded which). The source is a human donor who was either an allogeneic HSCT recipient or a stem cell or donor lymphocyte infusion donor (not recorded which). It is not recorded whose cells these are; they may come from a transplant donor.

The chain carries TRBV6-5 and TRBJ1-1, with 7 positions matching TRBD1. CDR1 and CDR2 from the germline V gene are MNHEY and SVGAGI. The length of the CDR3 is 15 residues. The V gene end was trimmed by 2 bases and the J gene end by 1 base; junction bases not matched to a gene: 4. CDR3 bases: TGTGCCAGCAGTTACGGGGGACAGCCGAACACTGAAGCTTTCTTT. Its translation is CASSYGGQPNTEAFF.

The V call is TRBV15, the J call TRBJ1-5; 10 positions match TRBD1. With 2 bases clipped from V and 6 bases from J, the junction kept 10 bases outside the gene matches. Germline CDR1 LNHNV, CDR2 YYDKDF (reference sequence). The length of the CDR3 is 17 residues. CDR3 protein: CATSRLGGTGDFQPQHF. DNA of the CDR3: TGTGCCACCAGCAGACTCGGAGGGACAGGGGATTTTCAGCCCCAGCATTTT.

This clonotype has just one count. The CDR3: CSASDGGDYTDTQYF. Here the CDR3 DNA reads TGCAGTGCTAGTGACGGGGGGGATTACACAGATACGCAGTATTTT. This chain uses TRBV20-1 with TRBJ2-3; 8 nucleotides line up with TRBD2. J lost 2 bases, V lost 3 bases, and 7 bases had no gene match. Germline V gene data show CDR1 as DFQATT and CDR2 as SNEGSKA (reference sequence). This CDR3 is 15 amino acids long.

This clonotype showed up just a few times. This chain links TRBV21-1 with TRBJ1-2; the table's D call TRBD1 went unverified against the DNA. TRBV21-1 is a pseudogene locus. CDR3 length equals 14 residues. CDR3 in amino acids: CASSKQPGSDGYTF. The DNA for the CDR3 is TGTGCCAGCAGCAAACAACCGGGTTCGGATGGCTACACCTTC.

The chain is built from TRBV6-1 and TRBJ1-1; D gene unclear. With 5 bases removed from V and 2 bases from J, the gap between germline ends came to 12 bases. Germline V gene lookup returns CDR1 MNHNS and CDR2 SASEGT. The CDR3 consists of 14 residues. The CDR3 DNA sequence: TGTGCCAGCAGTTCGCCGGGATTCAACACTGAAGCTTTCTTT. Its protein product is CASSSPGFNTEAFF.